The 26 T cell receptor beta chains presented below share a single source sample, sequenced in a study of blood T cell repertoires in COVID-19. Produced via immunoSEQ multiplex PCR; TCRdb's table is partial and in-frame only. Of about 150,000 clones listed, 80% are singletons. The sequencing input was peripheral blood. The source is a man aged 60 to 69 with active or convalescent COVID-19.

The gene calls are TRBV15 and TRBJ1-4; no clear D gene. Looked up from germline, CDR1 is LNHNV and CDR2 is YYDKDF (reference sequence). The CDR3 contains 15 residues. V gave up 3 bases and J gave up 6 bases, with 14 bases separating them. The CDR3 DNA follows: TGTGCCACCAGCAGTCCGGGGATATATGATGAAAAACTGTTTTTT. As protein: CATSSPGIYDEKLFF.

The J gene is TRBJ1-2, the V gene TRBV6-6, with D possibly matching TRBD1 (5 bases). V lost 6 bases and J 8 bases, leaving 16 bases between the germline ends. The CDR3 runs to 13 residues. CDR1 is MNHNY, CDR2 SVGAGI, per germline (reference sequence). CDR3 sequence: CASSAGPPGGYTF. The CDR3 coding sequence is TGTGCCAGCAGCGCGGGACCCCCCGGCGGCTACACCTTC.

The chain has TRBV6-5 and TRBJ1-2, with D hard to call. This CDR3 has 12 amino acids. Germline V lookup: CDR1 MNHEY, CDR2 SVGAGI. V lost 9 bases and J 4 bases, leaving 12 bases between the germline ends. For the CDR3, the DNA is TGTGCCAGTCGGGAGGTGACCTATGGCTACACCTTC. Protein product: CASREVTYGYTF.

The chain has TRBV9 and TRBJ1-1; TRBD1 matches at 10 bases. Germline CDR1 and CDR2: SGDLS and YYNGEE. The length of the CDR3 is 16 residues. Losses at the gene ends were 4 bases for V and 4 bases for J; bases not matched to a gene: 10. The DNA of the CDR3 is TGTGCCAGCAGCATCACCGGGGACAGGGGCTCCACTGAAGCTTTCTTT. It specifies CASSITGDRGSTEAFF. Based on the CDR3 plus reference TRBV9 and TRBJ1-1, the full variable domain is DSGVTQTPKHLITATGQRVTLRCSPRSGDLSVYWYQQSLDQGLQFLIQYYNGEERAKGNILERFSAQQFPDLHSELNLSSLELGDSALYFCASSITGDRGSTEAFFGQGTRLTVV.

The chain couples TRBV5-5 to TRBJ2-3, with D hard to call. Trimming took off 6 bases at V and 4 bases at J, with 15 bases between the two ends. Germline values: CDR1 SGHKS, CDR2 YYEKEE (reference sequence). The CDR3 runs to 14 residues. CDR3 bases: TGTGCCAGCACCTCTGCCCCGCGGCCAGATACGCAGTATTTT. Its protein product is CASTSAPRPDTQYF.

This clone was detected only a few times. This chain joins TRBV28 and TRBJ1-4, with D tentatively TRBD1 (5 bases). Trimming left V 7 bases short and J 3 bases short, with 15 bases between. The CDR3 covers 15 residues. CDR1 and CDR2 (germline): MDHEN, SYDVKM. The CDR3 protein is CASNAKWGANEKLFF. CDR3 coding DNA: TGTGCCAGCAATGCAAAGTGGGGGGCTAATGAAAAACTGTTTTTT.

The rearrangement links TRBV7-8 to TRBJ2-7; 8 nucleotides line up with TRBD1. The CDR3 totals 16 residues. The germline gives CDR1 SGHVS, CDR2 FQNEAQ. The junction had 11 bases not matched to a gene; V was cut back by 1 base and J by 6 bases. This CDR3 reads CASSLVEGRGPGEQYF. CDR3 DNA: TGTGCCAGCAGCTTAGTAGAAGGCAGGGGGCCGGGCGAGCAGTACTTC.

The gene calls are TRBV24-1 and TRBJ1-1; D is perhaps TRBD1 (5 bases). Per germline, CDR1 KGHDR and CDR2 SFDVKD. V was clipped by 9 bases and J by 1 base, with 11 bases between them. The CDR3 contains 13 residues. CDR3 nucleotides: TGTGCCACCCGGGGGGGGAAGAACACTGAAGCTTTCTTT. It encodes CATRGGKNTEAFF.

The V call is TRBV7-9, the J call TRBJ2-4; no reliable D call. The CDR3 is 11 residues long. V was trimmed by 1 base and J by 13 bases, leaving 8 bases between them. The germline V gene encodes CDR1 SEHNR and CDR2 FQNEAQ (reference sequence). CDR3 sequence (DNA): TGTGCCAGCAGCTTAGACAGACCACAGTACTTC. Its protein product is CASSLDRPQYF.

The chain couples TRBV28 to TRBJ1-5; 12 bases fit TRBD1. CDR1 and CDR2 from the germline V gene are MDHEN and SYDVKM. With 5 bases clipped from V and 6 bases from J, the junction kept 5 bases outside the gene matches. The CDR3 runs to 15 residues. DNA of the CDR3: TGTGCCAGCAGTAAGGGACAGGGGGCAATTCAGCCCCAGCATTTT. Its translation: CASSKGQGAIQPQHF.

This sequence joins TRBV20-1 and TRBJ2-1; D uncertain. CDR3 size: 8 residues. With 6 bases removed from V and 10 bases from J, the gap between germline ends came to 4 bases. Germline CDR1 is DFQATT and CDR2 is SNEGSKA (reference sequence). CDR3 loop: CSAKEQFF. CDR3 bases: TGCAGTGCCAAAGAGCAGTTCTTC.

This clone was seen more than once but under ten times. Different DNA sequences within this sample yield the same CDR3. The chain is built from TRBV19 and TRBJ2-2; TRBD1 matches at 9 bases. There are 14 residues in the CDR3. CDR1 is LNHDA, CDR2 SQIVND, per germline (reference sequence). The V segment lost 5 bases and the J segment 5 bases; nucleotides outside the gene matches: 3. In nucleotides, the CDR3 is TGTGCCAGTAGTCGGGACAGGGATACCGGGGAGCTGTTTTTT. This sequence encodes CASSRDRDTGELFF.

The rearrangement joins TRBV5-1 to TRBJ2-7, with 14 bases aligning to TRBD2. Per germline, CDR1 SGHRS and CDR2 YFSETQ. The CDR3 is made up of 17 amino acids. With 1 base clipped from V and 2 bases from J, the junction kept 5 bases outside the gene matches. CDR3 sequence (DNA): TGCGCCAGCAGCTTGCTGGGGACTAGCGGGAGAGCCTACGAGCAGTACTTC. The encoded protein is CASSLLGTSGRAYEQYF.

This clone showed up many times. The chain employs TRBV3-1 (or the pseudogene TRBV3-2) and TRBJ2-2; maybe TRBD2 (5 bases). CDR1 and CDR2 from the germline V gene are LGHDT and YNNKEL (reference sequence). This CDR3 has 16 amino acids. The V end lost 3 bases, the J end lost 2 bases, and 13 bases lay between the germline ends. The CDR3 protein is CASSHASGLNTGELFF. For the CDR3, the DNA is TGTGCCAGCAGCCATGCGAGCGGACTCAACACCGGGGAGCTGTTTTTT.

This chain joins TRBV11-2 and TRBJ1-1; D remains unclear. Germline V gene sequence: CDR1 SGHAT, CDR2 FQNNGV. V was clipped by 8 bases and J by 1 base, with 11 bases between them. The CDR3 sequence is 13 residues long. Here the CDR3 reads CASGETWNTEAFF. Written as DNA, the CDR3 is TGTGCCAGCGGAGAAACATGGAACACTGAAGCTTTCTTT.

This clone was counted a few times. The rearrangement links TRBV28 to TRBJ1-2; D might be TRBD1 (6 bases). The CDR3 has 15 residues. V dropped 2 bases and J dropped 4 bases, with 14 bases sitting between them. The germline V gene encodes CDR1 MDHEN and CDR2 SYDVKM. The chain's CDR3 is CASSLEGRGVYGYTF. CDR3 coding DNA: TGTGCCAGCAGTTTAGAGGGCAGGGGAGTCTATGGCTACACCTTC.

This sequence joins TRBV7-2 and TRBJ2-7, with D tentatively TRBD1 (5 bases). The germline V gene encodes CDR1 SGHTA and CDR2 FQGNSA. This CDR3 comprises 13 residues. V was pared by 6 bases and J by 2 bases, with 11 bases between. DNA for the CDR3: TGTGCCAGCAGTCCGGACATAGCCTACGAGCAGTACTTC. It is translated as CASSPDIAYEQYF.

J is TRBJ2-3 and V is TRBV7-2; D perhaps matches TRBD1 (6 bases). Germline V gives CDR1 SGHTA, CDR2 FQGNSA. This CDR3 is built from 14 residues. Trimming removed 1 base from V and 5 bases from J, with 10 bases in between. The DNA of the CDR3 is TGTGCCAGCAGCTTAGACAGGGATATAGATACGCAGTATTTT. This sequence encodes CASSLDRDIDTQYF.

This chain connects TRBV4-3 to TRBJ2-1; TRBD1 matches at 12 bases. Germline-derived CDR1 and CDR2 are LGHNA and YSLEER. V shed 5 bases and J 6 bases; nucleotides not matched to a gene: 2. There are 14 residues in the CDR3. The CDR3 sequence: CASSGGQGANEQFF. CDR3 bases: TGCGCCAGCAGCGGGGGACAGGGGGCCAATGAGCAGTTCTTC.

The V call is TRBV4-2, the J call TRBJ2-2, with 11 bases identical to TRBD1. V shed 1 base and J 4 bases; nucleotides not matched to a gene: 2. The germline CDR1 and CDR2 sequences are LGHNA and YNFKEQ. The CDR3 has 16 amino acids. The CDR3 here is CASSQGTGGFTGELFF. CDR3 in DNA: TGTGCCAGCAGCCAAGGGACAGGGGGCTTCACCGGGGAGCTGTTTTTT.

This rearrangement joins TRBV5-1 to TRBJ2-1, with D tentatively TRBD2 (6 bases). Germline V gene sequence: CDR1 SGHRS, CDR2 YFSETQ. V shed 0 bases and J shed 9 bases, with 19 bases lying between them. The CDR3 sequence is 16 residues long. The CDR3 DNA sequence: TGCGCCAGCAGCTTGGGCCTTGGGGCCCTGGGGGGTGAGCAGTTCTTC. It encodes CASSLGLGALGGEQFF.

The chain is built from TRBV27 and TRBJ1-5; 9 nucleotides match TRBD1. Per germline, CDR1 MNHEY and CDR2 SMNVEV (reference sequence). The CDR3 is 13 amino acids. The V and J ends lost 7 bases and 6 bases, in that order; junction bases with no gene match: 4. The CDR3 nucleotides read TGTGCCAGCACCGGGGGACAGGGTCAGCCCCAGCATTTT. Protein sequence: CASTGGQGQPQHF.

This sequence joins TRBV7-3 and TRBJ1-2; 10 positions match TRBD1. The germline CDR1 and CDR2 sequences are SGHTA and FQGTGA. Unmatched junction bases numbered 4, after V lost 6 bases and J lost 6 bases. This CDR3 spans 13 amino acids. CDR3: CASSRDRGNGYTF. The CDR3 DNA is TGTGCCAGCAGTAGGGACAGGGGCAATGGCTACACCTTC.

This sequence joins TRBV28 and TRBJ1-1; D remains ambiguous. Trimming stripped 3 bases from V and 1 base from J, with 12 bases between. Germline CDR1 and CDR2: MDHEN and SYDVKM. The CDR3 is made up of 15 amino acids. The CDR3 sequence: CASSFTRTQNTEAFF. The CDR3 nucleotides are TGTGCCAGCAGTTTCACGAGGACTCAGAACACTGAAGCTTTCTTT.

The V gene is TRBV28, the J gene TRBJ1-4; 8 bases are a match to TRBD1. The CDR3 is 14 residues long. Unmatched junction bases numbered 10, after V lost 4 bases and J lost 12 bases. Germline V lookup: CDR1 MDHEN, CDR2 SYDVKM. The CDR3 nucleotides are TGTGCCAGCAGTTACGGGACAGGCGGTTCGGAACTGTTTTTT. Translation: CASSYGTGGSELFF.

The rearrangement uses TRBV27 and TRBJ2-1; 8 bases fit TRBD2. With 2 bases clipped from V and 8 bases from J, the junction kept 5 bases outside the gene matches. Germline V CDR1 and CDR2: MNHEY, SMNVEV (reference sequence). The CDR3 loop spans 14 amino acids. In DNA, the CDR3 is TGTGCCAGCAGTTTAGGACTAGCCGGCGATGAGCAGTTCTTC. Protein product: CASSLGLAGDEQFF.